This entry features one T cell receptor (beta chain) sequence. The data derive from a study of OX40 agonist ivuxolimab in advanced cancers. The protocol was immunoSEQ multiplex PCR, while the TCRdb copy is restricted to in-frame clones and leaves out a portion. The table lists 50,000 to 60,000 clones, approximately 82% of them singletons. Germline lookup yields CDR1 WSHSY and CDR2 SAAADI. V was clipped by 5 bases and J by 5 bases; unmatched bases: 6. CDR3 size: 15 residues. This receptor was obtained from an adult with an advanced solid tumor such as melanoma, head and neck, liver or kidney cancer. The chain recombines TRBV10-2 with TRBJ2-2, with 9 bases identical to TRBD1. The sequencing here drew on CD4+ or CD8+ T cells sorted from blood, taken in a trial of the OX40 agonist ivuxolimab. The CDR3 nucleotides read TGCGCCAGCAGTTACAGGGGGCGCGGGACCGGGGAGCTGTTTTTT. Translated, it gives CASSYRGRGTGELFF.